This T cell receptor (beta chain) originates from a study of cytomegalovirus exposure and HLA in healthy donors. The CDR3 contains 14 residues. V lost 6 bases to trimming and J lost 7 bases; unmatched junction nucleotides: 3. CDR1 is LNHDA, CDR2 SQIVND, per germline (reference sequence). Primers for the PCR totalled 60 Vbeta and 13 Jbeta. The repertoire was sequenced with immunoSEQ multiplex PCR; TCRdb's copy has only in-frame clones and lacks some. Counted here are fewer than 100,000 clones, nearly 80% occurring once; the ten biggest clones make up about 3.8%. The material sequenced was PBMCs. The TCR originated in a middle-aged woman in good health and CMV-seronegative. The gene calls are TRBV19 and TRBJ1-6, with TRBD1 matching over 10 bases. The CDR3 bases are TGTGCCAGTAGCAAGGGACAGGGGAATTCACCCCTCCACTTT. Encoded protein: CASSKGQGNSPLHF.